Below, 3 T cell receptor beta chains from the same sample are listed, as sequenced in a study of beta chain features in type 1 diabetes. The study reverse transcribed the entire isolated RNA, so it sequenced expressed TCRB transcripts. Repertoires were generated with immunoSEQ multiplex PCR, while TCRdb's copy carries only in-frame clones and drops some. The repertoire includes about 710,000 clones, about an eighth of them detected once, and approximately 0.042% sits in the top ten. The antigens of these receptors remain unknown. Notes on the study in general: The study found moderately but significantly shorter TCRB CDR3s in all four CD4+ subsets of Type 1 diabetes patients.

Sequenced: naive CD4+ T cells from blood. The origin of the receptors is a man aged 18 to 29 with type 1 diabetes.

The chain combines TRBV25-1 with TRBJ1-1; D is unresolved. The germline V gene has CDR1 MGHDK and CDR2 SYGVNS. Trimming cost V 4 bases and J 1 base, with 16 bases left between them. The CDR3 runs 16 residues. The chain's CDR3 is CASSGPHFPANTEAFF. In DNA, the CDR3 is TGTGCCAGCAGTGGGCCTCATTTTCCGGCGAACACTGAAGCTTTCTTT.

The CDR3 bases are TGTGCCAGCAGCCAAGGAGGTCTGACGGCTAGTGAAGCTTTCTTT. Its translation: CASSQGGLTASEAFF. The chain is built from TRBV4-2 and TRBJ1-1, with D unresolved. The V gene lost 1 base and the J gene lost 7 bases, with 16 bases spanning the gap. The germline V gene encodes CDR1 LGHNA and CDR2 YNFKEQ. The CDR3 covers 15 residues.

This clone occurred a few times. J is TRBJ2-3 and V is TRBV19; the match to TRBD2 covers 8 bases. Per germline, CDR1 LNHDA and CDR2 SQIVND (reference sequence). There are 15 residues in the CDR3. After removal of 4 bases from V and 2 bases from J, the junction contained 5 bases not matched to a gene. The CDR3 coding sequence is TGTGCCAGTAGTACGGGGGGGACTTCCACAGATACGCAGTATTTT. Translation: CASSTGGTSTDTQYF.